The clone carrying this TCR beta chain counts as medium-sized. The antigen remains undetermined. The entry originates in a study of CD8 T cells in ankylosing spondylitis. Overall study findings and caveats: CD8+ by phenotype, disease-linked clones were relatively rare in peripheral blood. A TCR beta motif made of about 8 highly homologous variants seemed typical of ankylosing spondylitis blood.

TCRdb processed the 5' RACE reads anew with MiXCR; each CDR3 protein has one entry. The table lists tens of thousands of distinct CDR3 sequences, around 5% of them singletons. CDR1 and CDR2 from the germline V gene are SGDLS and YYNGEE. The CDR3 consists of 17 residues. The J segment lost 7 bases and the V segment lost 2 bases, leaving 14 bases of the junction unmatched. The TCR was taken from a female donor with ankylosing spondylitis or in good health (not recorded which). V and J are TRBV9 and TRBJ2-1, with 8 bases aligning to TRBD2. The sequenced sample was blood, either unsorted or a sorted T cell fraction (not recorded which). CDR3 bases: TGTGCCAGCAGCGTCCGGCCATCGAAAGCGGGAGATAATGAGCAGTTCTTC. This codes for CASSVRPSKAGDNEQFF.